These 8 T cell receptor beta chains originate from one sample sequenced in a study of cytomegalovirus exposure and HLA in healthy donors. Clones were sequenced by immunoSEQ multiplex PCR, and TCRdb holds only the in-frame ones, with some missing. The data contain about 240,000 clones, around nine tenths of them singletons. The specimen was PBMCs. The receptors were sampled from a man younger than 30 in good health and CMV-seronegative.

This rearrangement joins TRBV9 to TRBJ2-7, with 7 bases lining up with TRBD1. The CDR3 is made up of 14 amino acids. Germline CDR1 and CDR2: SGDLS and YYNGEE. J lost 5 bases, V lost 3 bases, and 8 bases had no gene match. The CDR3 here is CASSGYRGPDEQYF. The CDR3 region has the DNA TGTGCCAGCAGCGGATACAGGGGACCCGACGAGCAGTACTTC.

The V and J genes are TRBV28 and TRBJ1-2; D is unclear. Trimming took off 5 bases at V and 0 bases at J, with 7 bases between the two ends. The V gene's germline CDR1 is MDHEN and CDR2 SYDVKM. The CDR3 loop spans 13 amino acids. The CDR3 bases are TGTGCCAGCAGTCCAGAAACTAACTATGGCTACACCTTC. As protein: CASSPETNYGYTF.

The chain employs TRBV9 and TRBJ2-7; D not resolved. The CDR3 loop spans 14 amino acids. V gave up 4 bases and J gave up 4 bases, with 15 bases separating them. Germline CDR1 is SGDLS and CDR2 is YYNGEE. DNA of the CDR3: TGTGCCAGCAGCAATAGCTTAGAGTCATACGAGCAGTACTTC. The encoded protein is CASSNSLESYEQYF.

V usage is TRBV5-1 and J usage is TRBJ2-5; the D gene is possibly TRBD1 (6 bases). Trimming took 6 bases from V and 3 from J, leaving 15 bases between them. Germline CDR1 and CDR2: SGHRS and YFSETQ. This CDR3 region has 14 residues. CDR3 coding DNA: TGCGCCAGCAATCCCGGACGGACAGAAGAGACCCAGTACTTC. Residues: CASNPGRTEETQYF.

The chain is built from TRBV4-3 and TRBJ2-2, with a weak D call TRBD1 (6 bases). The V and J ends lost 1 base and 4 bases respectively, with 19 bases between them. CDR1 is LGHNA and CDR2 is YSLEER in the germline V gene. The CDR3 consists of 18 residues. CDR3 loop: CASSQGTGHLSGTGELFF. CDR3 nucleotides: TGCGCCAGCAGCCAAGGGACGGGACATCTCAGTGGCACCGGGGAGCTGTTTTTT.

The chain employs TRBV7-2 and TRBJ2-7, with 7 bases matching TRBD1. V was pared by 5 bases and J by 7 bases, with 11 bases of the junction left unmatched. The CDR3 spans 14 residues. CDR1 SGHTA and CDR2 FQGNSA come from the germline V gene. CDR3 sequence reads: CASSPERGLPEQYF. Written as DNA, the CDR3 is TGTGCCAGCAGCCCCGAGAGGGGGCTCCCAGAGCAGTACTTC. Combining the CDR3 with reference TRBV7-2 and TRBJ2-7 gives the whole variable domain GAGVSQSPSNKVTEKGKDVELRCDPISGHTALYWYRQSLGQGLEFLIYFQGNSAPDKSGLPSDRFSAERTGGSVSTLTIQRTQQEDSAVYLCASSPERGLPEQYFGPGTRLTVT.

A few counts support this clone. The CDR3 region has the DNA TGCGCCAGCAGCAGAGATGGGGGCGCCGGCTCACCCCTCCACTTT. It yields the protein CASSRDGGAGSPLHF. The J gene is TRBJ1-6, the V gene TRBV4-3; a possible D gene is TRBD1 (6 bases). Germline CDR1 and CDR2: LGHNA and YSLEER. The CDR3 length is 15 residues. V was pared by 5 bases and J by 10 bases, with 18 bases between.

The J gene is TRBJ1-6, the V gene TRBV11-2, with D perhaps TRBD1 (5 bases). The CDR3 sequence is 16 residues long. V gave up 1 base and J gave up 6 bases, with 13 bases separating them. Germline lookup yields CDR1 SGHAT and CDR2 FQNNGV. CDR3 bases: TGTGCCAGCAGCTTAGGCCCGTGGGGGGGTAATTCACCCCTCCACTTT. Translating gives CASSLGPWGGNSPLHF.